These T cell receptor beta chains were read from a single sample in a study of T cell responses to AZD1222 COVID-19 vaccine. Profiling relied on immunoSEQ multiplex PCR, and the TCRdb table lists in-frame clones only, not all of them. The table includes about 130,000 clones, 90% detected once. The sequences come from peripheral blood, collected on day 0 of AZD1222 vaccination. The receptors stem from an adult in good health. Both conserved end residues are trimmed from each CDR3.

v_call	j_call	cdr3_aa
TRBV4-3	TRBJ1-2	ASSKGTVTNYGYT
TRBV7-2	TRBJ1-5	ASSLVQGGQPQH
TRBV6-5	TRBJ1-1	ASSYGGLSEAF
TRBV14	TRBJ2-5	ASSLGAGTIQETQY
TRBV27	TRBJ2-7	ASSLSVRSGGTEQY
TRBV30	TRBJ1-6	AWSVGGAHSPLH
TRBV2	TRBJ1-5	ASSEDPGQGMGNQPQH
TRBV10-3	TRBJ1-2	AISEPTGSNYGYT
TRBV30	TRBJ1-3	AWSVWGNTIY
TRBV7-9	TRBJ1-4	ASSFPGQINEKLF